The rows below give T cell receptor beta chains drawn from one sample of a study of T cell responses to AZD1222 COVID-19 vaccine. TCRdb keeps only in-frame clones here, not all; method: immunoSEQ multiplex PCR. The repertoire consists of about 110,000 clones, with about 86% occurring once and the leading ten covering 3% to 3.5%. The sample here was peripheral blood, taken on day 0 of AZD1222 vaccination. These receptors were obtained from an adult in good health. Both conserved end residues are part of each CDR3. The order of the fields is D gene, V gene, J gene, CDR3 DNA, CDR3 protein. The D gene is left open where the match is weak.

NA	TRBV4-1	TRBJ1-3	TGCGCCAGCAGCCAAGCCCACAGGGCGGCTGGAAACACCATATATTTT	CASSQAHRAAGNTIYF
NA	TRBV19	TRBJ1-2	TGTGCCAGTAGTCCCCAGCGGGACTATGGCTACACCTTC	CASSPQRDYGYTF
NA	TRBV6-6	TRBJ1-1	TGTGCCAGCAGTTCCGACATTAGCACTGAAGCTTTCTTT	CASSSDISTEAFF
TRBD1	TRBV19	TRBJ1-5	TGTGCCAGTAGTCGGGACAGGGGGCAGGGTCAGCCCCAGCATTTT	CASSRDRGQGQPQHF
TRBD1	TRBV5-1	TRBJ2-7	TGCGCCAGCAGCTTGGAGGGGGACAGCCTATACGAGCAGTACTTC	CASSLEGDSLYEQYF
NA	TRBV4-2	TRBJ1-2	TGTGCCAGCAGCCAAGAATCTAGGTCCTATGGCTACACCTTC	CASSQESRSYGYTF
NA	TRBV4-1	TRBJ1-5	TGCGCCAGCAGCCAAGTTCCGGAAAGCAATCAGCCCCAGCATTTT	CASSQVPESNQPQHF
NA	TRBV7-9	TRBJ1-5	TGTGCCAGCAGCTTAGGGTTCGGTTCCGGGGGCAATACGGCCCAGCATTTT	CASSLGFGSGGNTAQHF
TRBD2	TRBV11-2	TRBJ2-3	TGTGCCAGCAGCCCTGGACTAGCGGGGGGATATCTCCCCGGTGCGCAGTATTTT	CASSPGLAGGYLPGAQYF
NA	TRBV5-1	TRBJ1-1	TGCGCCAGCAGCTTGGGTAGATTGAACACTGAAGCTTTCTTT	CASSLGRLNTEAFF
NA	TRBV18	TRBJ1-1	TGTGCCAGCTCACCTCGGGCAGGGGCTGGCGACACTGAAGCTTTCTTT	CASSPRAGAGDTEAFF
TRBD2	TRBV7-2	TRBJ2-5	TGTGCCAGCAGCTTAGTTCCAGCGGGGGGCCAAGAGACCCAGTACTTC	CASSLVPAGGQETQYF
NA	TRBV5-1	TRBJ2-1	TGCGCCAGCAGCTTGGTCCCCACCTCCTACAATGAGCAGTTCTTC	CASSLVPTSYNEQFF
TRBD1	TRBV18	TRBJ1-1	TGTGCCAGCTCACGAGGGGGCTCGAACACTGAAGCTTTCTTT	CASSRGGSNTEAFF